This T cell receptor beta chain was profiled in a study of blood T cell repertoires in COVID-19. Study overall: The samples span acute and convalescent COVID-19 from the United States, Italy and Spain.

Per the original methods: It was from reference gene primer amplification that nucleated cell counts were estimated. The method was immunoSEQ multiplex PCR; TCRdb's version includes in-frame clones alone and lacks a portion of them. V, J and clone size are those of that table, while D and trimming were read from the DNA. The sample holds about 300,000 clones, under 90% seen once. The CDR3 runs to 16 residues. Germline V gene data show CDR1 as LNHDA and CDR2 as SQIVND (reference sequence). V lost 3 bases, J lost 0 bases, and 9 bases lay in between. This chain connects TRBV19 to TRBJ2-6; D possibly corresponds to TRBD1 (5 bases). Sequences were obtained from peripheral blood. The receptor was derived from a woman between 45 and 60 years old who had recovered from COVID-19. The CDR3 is CASSIPRGSGANVLTF. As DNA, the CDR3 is TGTGCCAGTAGTATCCCAAGGGGCTCTGGGGCCAACGTCCTGACTTTC.